This entry features one T cell receptor (beta chain) sequence. Data came from immunoSEQ multiplex PCR; TCRdb stores just in-frame clones and leaves some out. This table holds about 220,000 clones, roughly 80% found once. With 0 bases removed from V and 4 bases from J, the gap between germline ends came to 15 bases. The CDR3 loop spans 16 amino acids. The germline CDR1 and CDR2 sequences are SGHDT and YYEEEE. These data come from a study of blood T cell repertoires in COVID-19. V usage is TRBV5-6 and J usage is TRBJ2-3; no firm D call. Sample: peripheral blood. The sequence was obtained from a woman aged 60-70 years with acute or convalescent COVID-19. The CDR3 coding sequence is TGTGCCAGCAGCTTGGGTCACGCTACGCACGCAGATACGCAGTATTTT. This gives the protein CASSLGHATHADTQYF.